These 28 T cell receptor beta chains share one sample of origin, sequenced in a study of blood T cell repertoires in COVID-19. Measured with immunoSEQ multiplex PCR; TCRdb has only the in-frame clones, and not every one. The sample yields almost 200,000 clones, 75% to 85% seen once. The sequenced material came from peripheral blood. These receptors were collected from a woman aged 35 to 49 with COVID-19, enrolled during active disease.

The V gene is TRBV6-1, the J gene TRBJ1-6; D not resolved. This CDR3 is built from 16 residues. Trimming shortened V by 2 bases and J by 0 bases, and 8 bases separated the two germline ends. From germline, CDR1 is MNHNS and CDR2 SASEGT. CDR3 sequence reads: CASSEHSSSYNSPLHF. CDR3 nucleotides: TGTGCCAGCAGTGAACACAGCAGCTCCTATAATTCACCCCTCCACTTT.

J is TRBJ1-2 and V is TRBV2; D is unclear. The CDR3 is 13 amino acids. Between the trimmed V and J ends, which lost 6 bases and 4 bases, there was a span of 12 bases. The germline V gene encodes CDR1 SNHLY and CDR2 FYNNEI. CDR3 coding DNA: TGTGCCAGCAGAACCTACGGCGGCTATGGCTACACCTTC. Translation: CASRTYGGYGYTF. The full variable domain, in which reference TRBV2 and TRBJ1-2 provide the parts outside the CDR3, is EPEVTQTPSHQVTQMGQEVILRCVPISNHLYFYWYRQILGQKVEFLVSFYNNEISEKSEIFDDQFSVERPDGSNFTLKIRSTKLEDSAMYFCASRTYGGYGYTFGSGTRLTVV.

This clone came up a few times. This chain joins TRBV5-1 and TRBJ1-1; D uncertain. The length of the CDR3 is 14 residues. V was clipped by 7 bases and J by 2 bases, with 15 bases between them. Looked up from germline, CDR1 is SGHRS and CDR2 is YFSETQ. CDR3 residues: CASSREGLNTEAFF. The CDR3 DNA reads as TGCGCCAGCTCTCGGGAGGGCCTCAACACTGAAGCTTTCTTT. The full variable domain, in which reference TRBV5-1 and TRBJ1-1 provide the parts outside the CDR3, is KAGVTQTPRYLIKTRGQQVTLSCSPISGHRSVSWYQQTPGQGLQFLFEYFSETQRNKGNFPGRFSGRQFSNSRSEMNVSTLELGDSALYLCASSREGLNTEAFFGQGTRLTVV.

The rearrangement joins TRBV7-6 to TRBJ2-7; D perhaps matches TRBD2 (5 bases). CDR3 length: 12 amino acids. Germline assignment: CDR1 SGHVS and CDR2 FNYEAQ. Trimming took 5 bases from V and 7 from J, leaving 12 bases between them. The CDR3 spells CASSPTGGEQYF. CDR3 nucleotide sequence: TGTGCCAGCAGCCCCACCGGCGGGGAGCAGTACTTC.

The chain recombines TRBV6-6 with TRBJ1-4; the match to TRBD1 covers 11 bases. The germline V gene encodes CDR1 MNHNY and CDR2 SVGAGI (reference sequence). This CDR3 contains 15 residues. V lost 6 bases to trimming and J lost 2 bases; unmatched junction nucleotides: 2. CDR3 in DNA: TGTGCCAGCAGGGACAGGGGGCTCACTAATGAAAAACTGTTTTTT. Encoded protein: CASRDRGLTNEKLFF.

The chain has TRBV5-1 and TRBJ2-1, with 10 bases matching TRBD2. Germline-derived CDR1 and CDR2 are SGHRS and YFSETQ. Trimming removed 0 bases from V and 2 bases from J; junction bases left unmatched: 2. This CDR3 has 16 residues. CDR3: CASSLELAGTYNEQFF. The CDR3 DNA reads TGCGCCAGCAGCTTGGAACTAGCGGGGACCTACAATGAGCAGTTCTTC.

The chain carries TRBV4-1 and TRBJ1-1; 9 nucleotides match TRBD1. V shed 1 base, J shed 5 bases, and the junction held 11 bases outside the gene matches. Germline lookup yields CDR1 MGHRA and CDR2 YSYEKL. The CDR3 covers 17 residues. The CDR3 reads CASSQGRGTGSFTEAFF. CDR3 coding DNA: TGCGCCAGCAGCCAAGGTCGGGGGACAGGGTCCTTTACTGAAGCTTTCTTT.

In DNA, the CDR3 is TGTGCCAGCAGCTTAGTCACGACACGGAGGGGAAACACCATATATTTT. Its protein product is CASSLVTTRRGNTIYF. The V call is TRBV7-2, the J call TRBJ1-3; D gene ambiguous. Between the trimmed V and J ends, which lost 1 base and 4 bases, there was a span of 14 bases. CDR1 and CDR2 from the germline V gene are SGHTA and FQGNSA. The CDR3 is 16 amino acids. The full variable domain, its missing parts supplied by reference TRBV7-2 and TRBJ1-3, is GAGVSQSPSNKVTEKGKDVELRCDPISGHTALYWYRQSLGQGLEFLIYFQGNSAPDKSGLPSDRFSAERTGGSVSTLTIQRTQQEDSAVYLCASSLVTTRRGNTIYFGEGSWLTVV.

This chain uses TRBV11-2 with TRBJ1-5; D remains unclear. The length of the CDR3 is 13 residues. Per the germline V gene, CDR1 is SGHAT and CDR2 is FQNNGV. V gave up 2 bases and J gave up 5 bases, with 7 bases separating them. The CDR3 loop reads CASSLREYQPQHF. The CDR3 DNA is TGTGCCAGCAGCTTAAGAGAGTATCAGCCCCAGCATTTT.

The V gene is TRBV10-3, the J gene TRBJ1-1, with D possibly TRBD1 on 6 matching bases. The CDR3 is 15 residues long. Looked up from germline, CDR1 is ENHRY and CDR2 is SYGVKD. Trimming removed 1 base at V and 12 bases at J, with 21 bases between. CDR3 nucleotides: TGTGCCATCAGTGAGTTTAAGGAGGGGGGGCCAGGGACTTTCTTT. Translating gives CAISEFKEGGPGTFF.

The V and J genes are TRBV4-3 and TRBJ1-2; 9 bases are a match to TRBD1. The CDR3 sequence is 16 residues long. With 3 bases clipped from V and 4 bases from J, the junction kept 9 bases outside the gene matches. The germline V gene encodes CDR1 LGHNA and CDR2 YSLEER. The CDR3, as DNA: TGCGCCAGCAGCCATCCCGGGACAGGGAATCTCTATGGCTACACCTTC. Protein sequence: CASSHPGTGNLYGYTF.

This chain uses TRBV15 with TRBJ2-7; 8 nucleotides line up with TRBD1. Germline V gives CDR1 LNHNV, CDR2 YYDKDF (reference sequence). This CDR3 has 14 residues. V lost 4 bases, J lost 4 bases, and 6 bases stayed unmatched. The CDR3 DNA is TGTGCCACCAGCAAACAGGGGGTCTCGTACGAGCAGTACTTC. It codes for CATSKQGVSYEQYF.

The V gene is TRBV10-3, the J gene TRBJ2-7, with D possibly being TRBD1 (6 bases). Trimming shortened V by 10 bases and J by 2 bases, and 15 bases separated the two germline ends. Germline CDR1 and CDR2: ENHRY and SYGVKD. The CDR3 totals 13 residues. CDR3 in DNA: TGTGCCACCTATAACAGGGTTCCCTACGAGCAGTACTTC. This translates into CATYNRVPYEQYF.

V is TRBV14 and J is TRBJ2-1, with 7 bases matching TRBD1. With 0 bases clipped from V and 2 bases from J, the junction kept 16 bases outside the gene matches. Germline lookup yields CDR1 SGHDN and CDR2 FVKESK. The CDR3 length is 20 residues. The CDR3 nucleotides are TGTGCCAGCAGCCAAGACTTCTCCCCACAGGGGAGAGTAACCTACAATGAGCAGTTCTTC. It yields the protein CASSQDFSPQGRVTYNEQFF.

J is TRBJ1-1 and V is TRBV9; 10 positions match TRBD1. This CDR3 comprises 16 residues. Germline CDR1 reads SGDLS; CDR2 reads YYNGEE. With V trimmed by 6 bases and J by 1 base, 9 bases remained unmatched. The CDR3 protein is CASMNVRQGANTEAFF. CDR3 sequence (DNA): TGTGCCAGCATGAACGTCAGACAGGGGGCGAACACTGAAGCTTTCTTT.

The chain joins TRBV7-8 to TRBJ2-5; D possibly corresponds to TRBD2 (6 bases). The germline V and J ends were trimmed by 1 base and 5 bases, with 11 bases remaining between them. CDR3 size: 14 residues. The germline V gene has CDR1 SGHVS and CDR2 FQNEAQ. The CDR3 DNA sequence: TGTGCCAGCAGCTTAGTGGGCAGCGGGGAGACCCAGTACTTC. Translating it yields CASSLVGSGETQYF. The full variable domain, its missing parts supplied by reference TRBV7-8 and TRBJ2-5, is GAGVSQSPRYKVAKRGQDVALRCDPISGHVSLFWYQQALGQGPEFLTYFQNEAQLDKSGLPSDRFFAERPEGSVSTLKIQRTQQEDSAVYLCASSLVGSGETQYFGPGTRLLVL.

This rearrangement joins TRBV6-2 or TRBV6-3 to TRBJ1-5, with TRBD1 matching 7 bases. V was pared by 4 bases and J by 2 bases, with 2 bases of the junction left unmatched. The CDR3 runs to 14 residues. In germline, CDR1 is MNHEY, CDR2 SVGEGT. CDR3 DNA: TGTGCCAGCAGTTGGACAGGAGGCAATCAGCCCCAGCATTTT. Translating it yields CASSWTGGNQPQHF.

The J gene is TRBJ2-1, the V gene TRBV29-1; TRBD2 matches at 12 bases. V shed 5 bases, J shed 7 bases, and the junction held 18 bases outside the gene matches. The CDR3 length is 18 residues. From germline, CDR1 is SQVTM and CDR2 ANQGSEA. CDR3: CSVQTTPMRLAGENEQFF. The CDR3 bases are TGCAGCGTTCAAACCACACCGATGAGACTAGCGGGAGAAAATGAGCAGTTCTTC.

The chain uses TRBV19 and TRBJ1-1, with 8 bases identical to TRBD1. V was pared by 1 base and J by 5 bases, with 3 bases of the junction left unmatched. Germline-derived CDR1 and CDR2 are LNHDA and SQIVND (reference sequence). The CDR3 covers 14 residues. The CDR3 is CASSIGRGQTEAFF. The CDR3, as DNA: TGTGCCAGTAGTATAGGCAGGGGGCAGACTGAAGCTTTCTTT.

The rearrangement joins TRBV6-2 or TRBV6-3 to TRBJ1-5, with D tentatively TRBD1 (5 bases). CDR1 MNHEY and CDR2 SVGEGT come from the germline V gene. The length of the CDR3 is 17 residues. The V end was cut by 0 bases, the J end by 4 bases, with 16 bases between. The CDR3 reads CASSYSRGVGENQPQHF. In DNA, the CDR3 is TGTGCCAGCAGTTACTCGAGAGGCGTAGGGGAAAATCAGCCCCAGCATTTT.

In this sample, this clone turned up once. The rearrangement uses TRBV6-6 and TRBJ1-3; D may be TRBD1 (6 bases). The length of the CDR3 is 16 residues. Germline loops: CDR1 MNHNY, CDR2 SVGAGI (reference sequence). V lost 6 bases to trimming and J lost 2 bases, with 17 bases between them. The CDR3 sequence is CASRPRAGVTGNTIYF. The CDR3 DNA reads as TGTGCCAGCAGACCCCGGGCAGGGGTAACTGGAAACACCATATATTTT.

The chain links TRBV19 to TRBJ1-2; 8 bases fit TRBD1. Losses at the gene ends were 5 bases for V and 4 bases for J; bases not matched to a gene: 6. The CDR3 contains 14 residues. From germline, CDR1 is LNHDA and CDR2 SQIVND (reference sequence). CDR3 nucleotides: TGTGCCAGTAGTGTGTCGGGACAGGTCTATGGCTACACCTTC. Translated: CASSVSGQVYGYTF.

The rearrangement uses TRBV7-2 and TRBJ2-7; D might be TRBD2 (6 bases). The CDR3 has 15 residues. Looked up from germline, CDR1 is SGHTA and CDR2 is FQGNSA. V lost 2 bases and J 6 bases, leaving 17 bases between the germline ends. The DNA for the CDR3 is TGTGCCAGCAGCTTACCGGGGGAAACTTTTGGCGAGCAGTACTTC. This codes for CASSLPGETFGEQYF.

The rearrangement links TRBV7-6 to TRBJ2-1; 7 bases are shared with TRBD1. This CDR3 is built from 15 residues. CDR1 and CDR2 from the germline V gene are SGHVS and FNYEAQ. V lost 6 bases and J lost 4; bases outside the gene matches: 9. The CDR3 region has the DNA TGTGCCAGCAGGCTAGCAGGGGGACAGTACAATGAGCAGTTCTTC. Protein sequence: CASRLAGGQYNEQFF.

V and J are TRBV5-5 and TRBJ1-3, with 7 bases fitting TRBD1. The V segment lost 4 bases and the J segment 3 bases; nucleotides outside the gene matches: 4. Germline-derived CDR1 and CDR2 are SGHKS and YYEKEE (reference sequence). This CDR3 spans 14 amino acids. The CDR3 protein is CASSQTGLGNTIYF. The CDR3 DNA is TGTGCCAGCAGCCAGACAGGGCTTGGAAACACCATATATTTT.

The chain recombines TRBV29-1 with TRBJ1-2; a weak D match, TRBD1 (5 bases). The V and J ends lost 2 bases and 4 bases respectively, with 14 bases between them. Germline CDR1 reads SQVTM; CDR2 reads ANQGSEA. The CDR3 extends over 14 amino acids. CDR3 sequence: CSVESRGRGYGYTF. CDR3 DNA sequence: TGCAGCGTTGAAAGTAGGGGTAGAGGCTATGGCTACACCTTC.

V is TRBV4-3 and J is TRBJ2-7; D not certain. The V end was cut by 1 base, the J end by 6 bases, with 10 bases between. This CDR3 spans 13 amino acids. The germline V gene has CDR1 LGHNA and CDR2 YSLEER. The CDR3: CASSQVPRTEQYF. The DNA of the CDR3 is TGCGCCAGCAGCCAAGTCCCCAGAACCGAGCAGTACTTC.

Only one count was recorded for this clone. The rearrangement joins TRBV5-1 to TRBJ1-6; 9 bases map to TRBD1. J gave up 6 bases and V 7 bases, and 2 bases lay outside the gene matches. Germline V lookup: CDR1 SGHRS, CDR2 YFSETQ. The CDR3 has 13 residues. The CDR3 region has the DNA TGCGCCAGCGGACAGGGGACTAATTCACCCCTCCACTTT. Its translation: CASGQGTNSPLHF.